Below, one T cell receptor beta chain is given with its context. Its antigen is not identified. The source of the sample is a study of cytomegalovirus exposure and HLA in healthy donors. This PCR relied on a set of 60 Vbeta primers and 13 Jbeta primers. The data were produced by immunoSEQ multiplex PCR, yet TCRdb's version contains in-frame clones alone and is incomplete. The table records under 250,000 clones, approximately 88% of them present only once. Germline loops: CDR1 LNHDA, CDR2 SQIVND (reference sequence). V dropped 5 bases and J dropped 0 bases, with 16 bases sitting between them. CDR3 size: 16 residues. Regarding the study as a whole: What TCR beta sequences reportedly achieved was accurate prediction of HLA-A and HLA-B alleles in most subjects. In an earlier analysis, in around 590 donors, most V segments appeared productive either ~87% or ~30% of the time.

Sequenced: PBMCs. The sequence was collected from a boy aged 2 to 10 in good health and CMV-seronegative. The chain employs TRBV19 and TRBJ1-1; D remains unclear. CDR3 region: CASSPTQRAVNTEAFF. CDR3 in DNA: TGTGCCAGTAGTCCTACCCAGAGGGCGGTGAACACTGAAGCTTTCTTT.